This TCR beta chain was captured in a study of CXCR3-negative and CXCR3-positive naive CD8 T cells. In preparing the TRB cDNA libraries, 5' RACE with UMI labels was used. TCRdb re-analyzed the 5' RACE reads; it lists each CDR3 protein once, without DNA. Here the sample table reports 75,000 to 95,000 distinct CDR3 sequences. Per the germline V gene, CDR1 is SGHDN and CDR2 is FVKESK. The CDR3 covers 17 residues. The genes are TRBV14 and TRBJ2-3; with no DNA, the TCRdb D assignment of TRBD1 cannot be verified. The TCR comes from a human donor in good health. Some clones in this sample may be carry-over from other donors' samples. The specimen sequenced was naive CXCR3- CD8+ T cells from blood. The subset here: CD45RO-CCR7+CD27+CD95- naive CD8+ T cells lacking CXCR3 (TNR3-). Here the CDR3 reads CASSPGVALGYTDTQYF.